These 17 T cell receptor beta chains originate from one sample sequenced in a study of CD8+CD57+ T cells in acquired aplastic anemia. For CDR3 and TCR beta VDJ profiling, genomic DNA was the template used. TCRdb redid the calling of the reads with MiXCR, one entry per CDR3 protein. Among more than 150,000 distinct CDR3 sequences, approximately 48% were seen once, and the ten largest hold roughly 13%. Those patients picked for sequencing had displayed CD8+CD57+ cell expansion on flow cytometry. Sequenced sample: sorted CD4+, CD8+, or CD8+CD57+ T cells (not recorded which) from PBMCs. The receptors shown here come from a human donor with aplastic anemia.

The chain links TRBV25-1 to TRBJ2-7; 8 bases align to TRBD2. The CDR3 totals 17 residues. CDR1 and CDR2 from the germline V gene are MGHDK and SYGVNS. The ends lost 4 bases at V and 3 bases at J; junction bases unmatched: 14. CDR3 amino acids: CASSGGNLAGALYEQYF. The CDR3, as DNA: TGTGCCAGCAGTGGGGGGAACCTAGCGGGCGCCCTCTACGAGCAGTACTTC.

The V gene is TRBV2, the J gene TRBJ2-1, with 8 nucleotides matching TRBD2. CDR1 is SNHLY and CDR2 is FYNNEI in the germline V gene. V was clipped by 6 bases and J by 9 bases; unmatched bases: 10. The CDR3 has 14 amino acids. For the CDR3, the DNA is TGTGCCAGCAGCTCCGGGGGGGCCAGCGGTGAGCAGTTCTTC. Protein: CASSSGGASGEQFF.

This clonotype was seen ten or more times. The chain employs TRBV4-2 and TRBJ1-1; D may be TRBD1 (6 bases). The CDR3 contains 17 residues. The ends were cut back, 1 base at V and 2 bases at J, with 17 bases in the middle. Per the germline V gene, CDR1 is LGHNA and CDR2 is YNFKEQ. The CDR3 DNA sequence: TGTGCCAGCAGCCAAGTTGCTACCGGGACATCCAACACTGAAGCTTTCTTT. It yields the protein CASSQVATGTSNTEAFF.

This clonotype was counted only a few times. This CDR3 is CASSRTRPDTQYF. CDR3 coding DNA: TGTGCCAGCAGTCGTACCCGCCCAGATACGCAGTATTTT. The gene calls are TRBV7-2 and TRBJ2-3, with unresolved D. Germline CDR1 reads SGHTA; CDR2 reads FQGNSA. The CDR3 has 13 amino acids. The ends were cut back, 6 bases at V and 4 bases at J, with 11 bases in the middle.

In its sample, this clonotype was seen many times. This sequence joins TRBV19 and TRBJ2-1; 10 bases match TRBD2. In germline, CDR1 is LNHDA, CDR2 SQIVND (reference sequence). CDR3 size: 16 residues. V shed 3 bases and J 4 bases; nucleotides not matched to a gene: 6. The CDR3 here is CASSILSGGLYNEQFF. The CDR3 nucleotides read TGTGCCAGTAGTATCCTTAGCGGGGGGCTATACAATGAGCAGTTCTTC.

V and J are TRBV19 and TRBJ2-6; D remains ambiguous. The germline V gene has CDR1 LNHDA and CDR2 SQIVND (reference sequence). CDR3 length equals 14 residues. With 3 bases removed from V and 2 bases from J, the gap between germline ends came to 5 bases. The CDR3 sequence is CASSMAPGANVLTF. CDR3 bases: TGTGCCAGTAGTATGGCCCCTGGGGCCAACGTCCTGACTTTC. Full variable domain (outside the CDR3, taken from reference TRBV19 and TRBJ2-6): DGGITQSPKYLFRKEGQNVTLSCEQNLNHDAMYWYRQDPGQGLRLIYYSQIVNDFQKGDIAEGYSVSREKKESFPLTVTSAQKNPTAFYLCASSMAPGANVLTFGAGSRLTVL.

The V call is TRBV20-1, the J call TRBJ2-3; 13 bases fit TRBD2. With 4 bases clipped from V and 6 bases from J, the junction kept 4 bases outside the gene matches. This CDR3 is built from 14 residues. Germline values: CDR1 DFQATT, CDR2 SNEGSKA (reference sequence). The CDR3 is CSAILAGGVDTQYF. The CDR3 nucleotides are TGCAGTGCTATACTAGCGGGAGGGGTGGATACGCAGTATTTT.

This rearrangement joins TRBV7-6 to TRBJ2-5; TRBD2 might be the D (5 bases). Germline CDR1 SGHVS, CDR2 FNYEAQ. The CDR3 sequence is 16 residues long. Deletions cut 2 bases from V and 5 bases from J, with 18 bases between. DNA for the CDR3: TGTGCCAGCAGCTTATCTTGGCTAGCCGATCGGGAGACCCAGTACTTC. Its translation is CASSLSWLADRETQYF.

This chain's CDR3 is CASSTVGNEQFF. In DNA, the CDR3 is TGTGCCAGTAGTACCGTGGGCAACGAGCAGTTCTTC. The V gene is TRBV19, the J gene TRBJ2-1; D is uncertain. With 4 bases removed from V and 10 bases from J, the gap between germline ends came to 11 bases. The CDR3 totals 12 residues. The germline CDR1 and CDR2 sequences are LNHDA and SQIVND (reference sequence). The full variable domain, rest sourced from reference TRBV19 and TRBJ2-1, is DGGITQSPKYLFRKEGQNVTLSCEQNLNHDAMYWYRQDPGQGLRLIYYSQIVNDFQKGDIAEGYSVSREKKESFPLTVTSAQKNPTAFYLCASSTVGNEQFFGPGTRLTVL.

This clonotype appeared a few times. The chain uses TRBV12-3 or TRBV12-4 and TRBJ1-3; a weak D match, TRBD1 (5 bases). The CDR3 contains 14 residues. The V and J ends lost 3 bases and 4 bases respectively, with 10 bases between them. The CDR3 DNA sequence: TGTGCCAGCAGTTTCGGGGGATCAGGAAACACCATATATTTT. It specifies CASSFGGSGNTIYF.

The J gene is TRBJ1-2, the V gene TRBV5-1; maybe TRBD1 (6 bases). CDR3 length: 13 residues. V was pared by 3 bases and J by 6 bases, with 12 bases between. CDR1 SGHRS and CDR2 YFSETQ come from the germline V gene. The CDR3 loop reads CASSSRGADGYTF. CDR3 in DNA: TGCGCCAGCAGCTCCAGGGGCGCAGATGGCTACACCTTC.

This clonotype has a count of ten or more. This chain joins TRBV10-3 and TRBJ2-2; D gene ambiguous. Germline-derived CDR1 and CDR2 are ENHRY and SYGVKD. Deletions cut 5 bases from V and 1 base from J, with 5 bases between. The CDR3 is made up of 13 amino acids. CDR3 region: CAISSVNTGELFF. The CDR3 coding sequence is TGTGCCATCAGTTCGGTGAACACCGGGGAGCTGTTTTTT.

For the CDR3, the DNA is TGTGCCAGACAGACACGAGGCCCCTACGAGCAGTACTTC. Its protein is CARQTRGPYEQYF. V usage is TRBV19 and J usage is TRBJ2-7; D gene unclear. CDR1 and CDR2 (germline): LNHDA, SQIVND (reference sequence). The CDR3 runs 13 residues. Trimming pared 9 bases from V and 2 bases from J, leaving 14 bases between.

In regard to this clonotype: One base away lies a much larger clone, so this may be a sequencing read error. The chain is built from TRBV7-8 and TRBJ1-2; D ambiguous. This CDR3 is built from 10 residues. Trimming pared 5 bases from V and 13 bases from J, leaving 11 bases between. Germline V gene data show CDR1 as SGHVS and CDR2 as FQNEAQ. The CDR3 DNA follows: TGTGCCAGCAGCCTCCCTGGTGGCACCTTC. As protein: CASSLPGGTF.

Note on this clonotype: This may come from a read error, since a much larger clone is one base off. The chain employs TRBV11-1 and TRBJ2-2; D is possibly TRBD2 (6 bases). This CDR3 comprises 16 residues. V gave up 1 base and J gave up 2 bases, with 11 bases separating them. From germline, CDR1 is SGHAT and CDR2 FQDESV (reference sequence). CDR3: CASSLGDSGNTGELFF. Written as DNA, the CDR3 is TGTGCCAGCAGCTTAGGGGATAGCGGCAACACCGGGGAGCTGTTTTTT.

This clonotype was detected ten times or more. This chain uses TRBV3-1 with TRBJ2-5, with 11 bases lining up with TRBD2. The CDR3 covers 18 residues. CDR1 LGHDT and CDR2 YNNKEL come from the germline V gene (reference sequence). J lost 7 bases, V lost 1 base, and 14 bases had no gene match. The CDR3 DNA reads as TGTGCCAGCAGCCAAGGTGGACCTACTAGCGGGGGAGGCGGGACCCAGTACTTC. This encodes CASSQGGPTSGGGGTQYF.

This clonotype was observed a few times. The genes are TRBV10-3 and TRBJ2-7; 11 positions agree with TRBD2. Germline values: CDR1 ENHRY, CDR2 SYGVKD. This CDR3 spans 16 amino acids. V dropped 6 bases and J dropped 1; count of bases not matched to a gene: 8. The CDR3: CAIRAGTSGVSYEQYF. The CDR3 DNA sequence: TGTGCCATCAGAGCGGGGACTAGCGGAGTTTCCTACGAGCAGTACTTC.